Shown below are 14 T cell receptor beta chains from a single sample sequenced in a study of cytomegalovirus exposure and HLA in healthy donors. Primers for the PCR totalled 60 Vbeta and 13 Jbeta. Method: immunoSEQ multiplex PCR; TCRdb's copy keeps in-frame clones and lacks some. The repertoire has more than 140,000 clones, about four fifths of them found once; the top ten carry about 3.4%. Sequenced: PBMCs. Receptors originate from a man between 18 and 35 years old in good health and CMV-seropositive.

The chain carries TRBV7-9 and TRBJ1-1; TRBD1 might be the D (6 bases). CDR3 length equals 14 residues. V lost 5 bases and J lost 4, with 14 bases in between. Looked up from germline, CDR1 is SEHNR and CDR2 is FQNEAQ (reference sequence). CDR3 sequence (DNA): TGTGCCAGCAGCCCAGACAGGTTCTTCACTGAAGCTTTCTTT. Its protein is CASSPDRFFTEAFF.

This clone was counted a single time. This rearrangement joins TRBV7-9 to TRBJ2-5; TRBD2 matches 8 bases. The end of the DNA fits TRBJ2-7 better, so the J call may be wrong. Germline V lookup: CDR1 SEHNR, CDR2 FQNEAQ (reference sequence). The CDR3 spans 16 residues. The CDR3 sequence: CASSPPTSVYSYEQYF. The CDR3, as DNA: TGTGCCAGCAGCCCCCCGACTAGCGTTTACTCCTACGAGCAGTACTTC.

In this sample, this clone turned up a few times. The gene calls are TRBV7-9 and TRBJ2-7; D is unresolved. The CDR3 runs 15 residues. Germline assignment: CDR1 SEHNR and CDR2 FQNEAQ (reference sequence). The V end was cut by 1 base, the J end by 2 bases, with 12 bases between. The CDR3 nucleotides are TGTGCCAGCAGCTTAGTCGGTCTTCTAACCTACGAGCAGTACTTC. This codes for CASSLVGLLTYEQYF.

This clone has just one count. This sequence joins TRBV4-1 and TRBJ2-1, with 10 nucleotides matching TRBD2. V trimming: 4 bases; J trimming: 5 bases; junction bases outside the gene matches: 8. The germline CDR1 and CDR2 sequences are MGHRA and YSYEKL. This CDR3 comprises 16 residues. DNA of the CDR3: TGCGCCAGCAGCCTCACAGGGACTAGCGTAAACAATGAGCAGTTCTTC. Translating it yields CASSLTGTSVNNEQFF.

This chain joins TRBV19 and TRBJ2-7, with 9 bases lining up with TRBD1. The CDR3 spans 12 residues. The germline V gene has CDR1 LNHDA and CDR2 SQIVND (reference sequence). J was trimmed by 5 bases and V by 8 bases; bases with no gene match: 4. For the CDR3, the DNA is TGTGCCAGTCAACAGGGGGCCCACGAGCAGTACTTC. Protein sequence: CASQQGAHEQYF.

The chain employs TRBV6-6 and TRBJ2-7; TRBD2 matches 10 bases. V lost 2 bases and J lost 4; bases outside the gene matches: 5. This CDR3 spans 15 amino acids. Germline CDR1 MNHNY, CDR2 SVGAGI (reference sequence). In DNA, the CDR3 is TGTGCCAGCAGTTACGGCAGCGGGAGGGCTTACGAGCAGTACTTC. It translates to CASSYGSGRAYEQYF.

The V gene is TRBV5-1, the J gene TRBJ1-3; tentative D call: TRBD1 (5 bases). V was shortened by 7 bases and J by 0 bases, with 11 bases between the two germline ends. This CDR3 spans 14 amino acids. Germline lookup yields CDR1 SGHRS and CDR2 YFSETQ. The CDR3 here is CASQTGSSGNTIYF. In nucleotides, the CDR3 is TGCGCCAGCCAAACAGGTAGCTCTGGAAACACCATATATTTT.

The V call is TRBV28, the J call TRBJ2-4, with a weak D call TRBD1 (6 bases). Between the trimmed V and J ends, which lost 1 base and 1 base, there was a span of 14 bases. Germline CDR1 MDHEN, CDR2 SYDVKM. This CDR3 has 17 amino acids. The CDR3 nucleotides read TGTGCCAGCAGTTTATCCACAGGGAACTCGGCCAAAAACATTCAGTACTTC. This translates into CASSLSTGNSAKNIQYF. The variable domain in full, with the rest retrieved from reference TRBV28 and TRBJ2-4, is DVKVTQSSRYLVKRTGEKVFLECVQDMDHENMFWYRQDPGLGLRLIYFSYDVKMKEKGDIPEGYSVSREKKERFSLILESASTNQTSMYLCASSLSTGNSAKNIQYFGAGTRLSVL.

The chain uses TRBV6-6 and TRBJ1-1; 7 nucleotides line up with TRBD1. The CDR3 contains 14 residues. Looked up from germline, CDR1 is MNHNY and CDR2 is SVGAGI (reference sequence). J was trimmed by 0 bases and V by 4 bases; bases with no gene match: 2. The CDR3 DNA follows: TGTGCCAGCAGTTCGGACAGGTTGAACACTGAAGCTTTCTTT. Encoded protein: CASSSDRLNTEAFF.

The chain links TRBV19 to TRBJ2-7; 10 bases line up with TRBD2. CDR3 length: 14 amino acids. The V gene's germline CDR1 is LNHDA and CDR2 SQIVND (reference sequence). The J segment lost 7 bases and the V segment lost 3 bases, leaving 6 bases of the junction unmatched. CDR3 nucleotides: TGTGCCAGTAGTATCGGACTAGCGGTCGGAGAGCAGTACTTC. Amino acid sequence: CASSIGLAVGEQYF. Together with reference TRBV19 and TRBJ2-7, the CDR3 gives the full variable domain: DGGITQSPKYLFRKEGQNVTLSCEQNLNHDAMYWYRQDPGQGLRLIYYSQIVNDFQKGDIAEGYSVSREKKESFPLTVTSAQKNPTAFYLCASSIGLAVGEQYFGPGTRLTVT.

The CDR3 DNA is TGTGCCAGCAGCCCCCACCCGGACAGGGGGCTTATCTATGGCTACACCTTC. This encodes CASSPHPDRGLIYGYTF. The chain is built from TRBV7-9 and TRBJ1-2; 11 bases are shared with TRBD1. The junction had 12 bases not matched to a gene; V was cut back by 5 bases and J by 4 bases. Germline loops: CDR1 SEHNR, CDR2 FQNEAQ (reference sequence). The CDR3 sequence is 17 residues long.

The V call is TRBV9, the J call TRBJ1-5; maybe TRBD1 (6 bases). V was shortened by 3 bases and J by 5 bases, with 12 bases between the two germline ends. There are 14 residues in the CDR3. CDR1 SGDLS and CDR2 YYNGEE come from the germline V gene. The CDR3 DNA sequence: TGTGCCAGCAGCGCCTCAGGGGTGCATCAGCCCCAGCATTTT. Translating gives CASSASGVHQPQHF.

This clone has a handful of counts. The genes are TRBV15 and TRBJ2-4; 8 bases are shared with TRBD2. The CDR3 is 16 residues long. Trimming cost V 1 base and J 1 base; bases outside gene matches: 3. The germline V gene encodes CDR1 LNHNV and CDR2 YYDKDF (reference sequence). The CDR3 bases are TGTGCCACCAGCAGAGGGACTAGCAGGGCCAAAAACATTCAGTACTTC. It encodes CATSRGTSRAKNIQYF.

Regarding this clone: Sequence at one end of the junction differs from germline and may be a read error. The CDR3 DNA reads as TGTGCTAGCAGCTTAAGGGGTATGAACACCGGGGAGCTGTTTTTT. Its protein product is CASSLRGMNTGELFF. This chain uses TRBV7-7 with TRBJ2-2; weak D call: TRBD1 (5 bases). Germline V gene lookup returns CDR1 SSHAT and CDR2 FNYEAQ (reference sequence). The CDR3 covers 15 residues.